The T cell receptor beta chain under discussion was sequenced for a study of circulating CD8 cells and anti-PD-1 response in melanoma. About the study: Responders had complete or partial responses; non-responders had stable or progressive disease.

The CDR3 is 15 residues long. Germline-derived CDR1 and CDR2 are SGHNT and YENEEA. In the case of this clonotype: The germline gene is not matched at one end of the junction; a read error may be the cause.

TCR libraries were prepared from about 16 ng of total RNA with the QIAseq Immune Repertoire TCR panel. Using its own MiXCR run on the reads, TCRdb lists one record per CDR3 protein. The data hold 1,300 or so distinct CDR3 sequences, with roughly 10% observed a single time. Four subsets defined by PD-1 and/or TIGIT were sorted from live CD3+CD8+TCRalphabeta+ cells. The gene calls are TRBV11-3 and TRBJ2-7; the D gene is possibly TRBD1 (5 bases). The receptor comes from a human donor with melanoma. This specimen consisted of CD8+ T cells from PBMCs, obtained at baseline or after one month of anti-PD-1 therapy (not recorded which). The CDR3 DNA reads TGTGCCAGCAGCTTAGGGGGCATCGGCACCTACGAGCAGTGCTTC. This gives the protein CASSLGGIGTYEQCF.